Given below is one TCR beta chain in context. Antigen unknown. The CDR3 covers 14 residues. V lost 1 base and J 5 bases, leaving 11 bases between the germline ends. Germline lookup yields CDR1 SEHNR and CDR2 FQNEAQ (reference sequence). These data are taken from a study of T cell responses to AZD1222 COVID-19 vaccine. Using immunoSEQ multiplex PCR, the repertoire was profiled, and TCRdb retains in-frame clones only, with some absent. The sample lists about 86,000 clones; approximately 89% were seen once. Notes on the study in general: Donor demographics were predominantly white British with a female majority; clonal diversity may be underestimated. Vaccination with two AZD1222 doses was followed by a rise in Spike-specific TCR breadth and depth. Repertoires were sampled only after the peak T cell response. At baseline, just 5 or 6 AZD1222 recipients tested seropositive.

The receptor was derived from an adult in good health. The V and J genes are TRBV7-9 and TRBJ2-5; D gene uncertain. The sample was peripheral blood, taken on day 0 of AZD1222 vaccination. The CDR3 nucleotides are TGTGCCAGCAGCTTAGGTTCGGTACGCGAGACCCAGTACTTC. Translated, it gives CASSLGSVRETQYF.